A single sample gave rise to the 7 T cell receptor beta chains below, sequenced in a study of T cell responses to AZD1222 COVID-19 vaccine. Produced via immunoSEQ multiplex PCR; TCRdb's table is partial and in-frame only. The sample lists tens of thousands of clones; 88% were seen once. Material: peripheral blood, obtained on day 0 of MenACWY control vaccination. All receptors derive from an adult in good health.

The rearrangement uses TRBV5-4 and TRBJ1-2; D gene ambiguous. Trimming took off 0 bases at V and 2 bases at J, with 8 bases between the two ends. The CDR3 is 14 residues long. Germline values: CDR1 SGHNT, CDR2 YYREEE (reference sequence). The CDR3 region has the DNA TGTGCCAGCAGCTTGGTGCAGGAGAACTATGGCTACACCTTC. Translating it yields CASSLVQENYGYTF.

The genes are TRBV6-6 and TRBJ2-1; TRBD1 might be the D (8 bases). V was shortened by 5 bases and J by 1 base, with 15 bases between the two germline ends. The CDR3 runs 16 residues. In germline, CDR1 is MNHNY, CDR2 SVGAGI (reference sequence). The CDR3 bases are TGTGCCAGCAGTAGGGAGGGACAGGCATCCTACAATGAGCAGTTCTTC. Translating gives CASSREGQASYNEQFF.

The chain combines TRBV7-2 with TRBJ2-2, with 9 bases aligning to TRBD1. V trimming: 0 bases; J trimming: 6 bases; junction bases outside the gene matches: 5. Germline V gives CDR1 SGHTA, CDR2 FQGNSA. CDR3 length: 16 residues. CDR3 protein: CASSLAGQGSAGELFF. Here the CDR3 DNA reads TGTGCCAGCAGCTTAGCGGGACAGGGTTCGGCCGGGGAGCTGTTTTTT.

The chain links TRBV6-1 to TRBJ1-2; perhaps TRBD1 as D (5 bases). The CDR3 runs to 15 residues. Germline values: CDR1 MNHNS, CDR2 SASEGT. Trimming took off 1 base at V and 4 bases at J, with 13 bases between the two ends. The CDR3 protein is CASSEDWAGGYGYTF. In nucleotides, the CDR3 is TGTGCCAGCAGTGAAGACTGGGCGGGGGGCTATGGCTACACCTTC.

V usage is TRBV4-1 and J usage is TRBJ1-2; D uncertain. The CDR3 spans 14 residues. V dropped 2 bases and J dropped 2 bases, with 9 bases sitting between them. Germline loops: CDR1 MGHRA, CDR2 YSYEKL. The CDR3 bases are TGCGCCAGCAGCCAACACGGTCAGAACTATGGCTACACCTTC. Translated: CASSQHGQNYGYTF.

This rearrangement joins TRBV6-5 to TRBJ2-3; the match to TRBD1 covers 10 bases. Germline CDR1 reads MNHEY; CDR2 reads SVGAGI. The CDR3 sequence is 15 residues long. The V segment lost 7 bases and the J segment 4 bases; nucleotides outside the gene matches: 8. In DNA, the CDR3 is TGTGCCAGCACCGTGGGGACAGGGGATGCAGATACGCAGTATTTT. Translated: CASTVGTGDADTQYF.

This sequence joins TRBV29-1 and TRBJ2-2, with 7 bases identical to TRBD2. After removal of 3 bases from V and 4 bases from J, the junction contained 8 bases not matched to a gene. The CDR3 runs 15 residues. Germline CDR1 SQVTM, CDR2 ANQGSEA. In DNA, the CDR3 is TGCAGCGTTGAGTTGGGCGGGGGACCCACCGGGGAGCTGTTTTTT. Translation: CSVELGGGPTGELFF.